This T cell receptor beta chain was sequenced during a study of T cell responses to AZD1222 COVID-19 vaccine. Clones were sequenced by immunoSEQ multiplex PCR, and TCRdb holds only the in-frame ones, with some missing. The sample gives just over 150,000 clones, approximately 91% of which show up once; just under 7% is in the top ten. A word on this clone: Its antigen is not known.

Overall study findings and caveats: Baseline seropositivity occurred in only six AZD1222 recipients. Spike-specific TCR breadth and depth grew following two AZD1222 doses. There were vaccine-associated CD4 TCRs across spike, dominant at 160-218 and 743-854. Females outnumbered males among donors, who were mostly white British; clonal diversity was possibly underestimated.

Unmatched junction bases numbered 3, after V lost 1 base and J lost 0 bases. Germline-derived CDR1 and CDR2 are SEHNR and FQNEAQ (reference sequence). The CDR3 contains 17 residues. The V and J genes are TRBV7-9 and TRBJ2-1, with 10 bases fitting TRBD2. Sequencing used peripheral blood, obtained after recovery from COVID-19. This receptor was obtained from an adult who had recovered from COVID-19. CDR3 DNA: TGTGCCAGCAGCTTAGGACTAGCGGGTAGCTCCTACAATGAGCAGTTCTTC. Its protein product is CASSLGLAGSSYNEQFF.